Listed below are T cell receptor beta chains from one sample, sequenced in a study of blood T cell repertoires in COVID-19. Profiling relied on immunoSEQ multiplex PCR, and the TCRdb table lists in-frame clones only, not all of them. The sample shows approximately 300,000 clones, 89% of them seen only once. Input material: PBMCs or T cells enriched from blood (not recorded which). These receptors came from a man in his fifties or sixties who had recovered from COVID-19. Both conserved end residues are part of each CDR3. D genes are given only for firm matches. Clone size is not always given. Where it is, it says once, few, many or a class for expanded clones.

NA	TRBV6-1	NA	TRBJ2-7	CASSEARGGDSYYEQYF	TGTGCCAGCAGTGAAGCAAGGGGGGGGGACTCGTACTACGAGCAGTACTTC
once	TRBV2	NA	TRBJ2-3	CASDGARGGQDTQYF	TGTGCCAGCGACGGGGCCAGGGGAGGGCAAGATACGCAGTATTTT
NA	TRBV30	NA	TRBJ2-7	CAWNQNIVSEQYF	TGTGCCTGGAATCAGAACATTGTTTCCGAGCAGTACTTC
NA	TRBV7-3	TRBD1	TRBJ1-1	CASSSDRGTEAFF	TGTGCCAGCAGCTCCGACAGGGGCACTGAAGCTTTCTTT
NA	TRBV5-4	TRBD2	TRBJ2-3	CASRLTSFGLAGNTQYF	TGTGCCAGCAGGCTGACCAGCTTCGGACTAGCGGGGAATACGCAGTATTTT
NA	TRBV7-2	TRBD2	TRBJ2-7	CASSLALAGASYEQYF	TGTGCCAGCAGCTTAGCGCTAGCGGGGGCTTCCTACGAGCAGTACTTC
NA	TRBV19	TRBD1	TRBJ2-7	CASSGGTGYYEQYF	TGTGCCAGTAGTGGGGGGACAGGATACTACGAGCAGTACTTC
NA	TRBV24-1	NA	TRBJ2-1	CATSGGLAEQFF	TGTGCCACCAGTGGAGGGTTAGCTGAGCAGTTCTTC
NA	TRBV5-4	NA	TRBJ2-6	CASSFTFSGANVLTF	TGTGCCAGCAGCTTTACATTCTCTGGGGCCAACGTCCTGACTTTC
NA	TRBV5-1	NA	TRBJ2-7	CASSLGAGNPYEQYF	TGCGCCAGCAGCTTGGGTGCAGGGAATCCCTACGAGCAGTACTTC
NA	TRBV5-4	TRBD1	TRBJ1-2	CASSLEDRGSANYGYTF	TGTGCCAGCAGCTTGGAGGACAGGGGCTCCGCGAACTATGGCTACACCTTC
NA	TRBV9	NA	TRBJ1-5	CASSPSDYQPQHF	TGTGCCAGCAGCCCTAGCGACTATCAGCCCCAGCATTTT
NA	TRBV7-2	NA	TRBJ2-3	CASSLMTVSTDTQYF	TGTGCCAGCAGCTTAATGACAGTTAGCACAGATACGCAGTATTTT
NA	TRBV19	NA	TRBJ1-5	CASSVDFRLGQPQHF	TGTGCCAGTAGTGTTGACTTCCGTCTTGGACAGCCCCAGCATTTT
NA	TRBV9	NA	TRBJ2-1	CASSPPSLNEQFF	TGTGCCAGCAGCCCACCTAGTCTCAATGAGCAGTTCTTC
NA	TRBV14	TRBD2	TRBJ2-5	CASSQGLAGVETQYF	TGTGCCAGCAGCCAGGGACTAGCGGGAGTGGAGACCCAGTACTTC
NA	TRBV19	TRBD2	TRBJ2-5	CASSPLSGGPLETQYF	TGTGCCAGTAGTCCTTTGTCGGGAGGGCCGTTAGAGACCCAGTACTTC
NA	TRBV5-5	NA	TRBJ1-2	CASRSAGGTNNYGYTF	TGTGCCAGCAGATCCGCTGGCGGGACGAATAACTATGGCTACACCTTC
NA	TRBV5-1	TRBD2	TRBJ2-3	CASQFTGGPDTQYF	TGCGCCAGCCAATTCACGGGGGGTCCAGATACGCAGTATTTT
once	TRBV5-4	NA	TRBJ2-2	CASRSPDTGELFF	TGTGCCAGCAGAAGCCCCGACACCGGGGAGCTGTTTTTT
NA	TRBV5-1	TRBD1	TRBJ2-3	CASSYLPAPGQGADTQYF	TGCGCCAGCAGCTACCTTCCTGCCCCGGGACAGGGGGCAGATACGCAGTATTTT
NA	TRBV30	TRBD2	TRBJ2-3	CAWQGLAGTTDTQYF	TGTGCCTGGCAGGGACTAGCGGGAACCACAGATACGCAGTATTTT
NA	TRBV28	NA	TRBJ1-4	CASSPSGDLNEKLFF	TGTGCCAGCAGTCCCTCAGGGGACCTTAATGAAAAGCTGTTTTTT
NA	TRBV11-2	TRBD1	TRBJ2-3	CASSSTGGLPDTQYF	TGTGCCAGCAGCTCGACAGGGGGACTGCCAGATACGCAGTATTTT
NA	TRBV18	TRBD2	TRBJ2-1	CASSPKGLAGVGYNEQFF	TGTGCCAGCTCACCTAAGGGACTAGCGGGAGTGGGCTACAATGAGCAGTTCTTC
NA	TRBV28	TRBD1	TRBJ2-2	CASSPDRGWSGELFF	TGTGCCAGCAGCCCAGACAGGGGATGGAGCGGGGAGCTGTTTTTT
NA	TRBV5-1	NA	TRBJ2-1	CASSLTWRGEQFF	TGCGCCAGCAGCTTGACCTGGAGAGGTGAGCAGTTCTTC
NA	TRBV7-2	TRBD2	TRBJ2-1	CASSVPSGSSRFHEQFF	TGTGCCAGCAGCGTCCCCAGCGGGAGTAGTCGTTTCCATGAGCAGTTCTTC
NA	TRBV24-1	TRBD2	TRBJ2-1	CATSKGLANEQFF	TGTGCCACCAGTAAGGGACTAGCAAATGAGCAGTTCTTC
NA	TRBV5-5	NA	TRBJ1-3	CASSGRGGNTIYF	TGTGCCAGCAGCGGCAGGGGTGGAAACACCATATATTTT
NA	TRBV6-5	TRBD2	TRBJ2-3	CASRAGVGDTQYF	TGTGCCAGCAGGGCGGGGGTCGGGGATACGCAGTATTTT
NA	TRBV12-3/TRBV12-4	NA	TRBJ2-5	CASSPLAGAQYF	TGTGCCAGCAGCCCCTTAGCAGGGGCCCAGTACTTC
NA	TRBV5-1	TRBD1	TRBJ1-4	CASSLAGGSFEKLFF	TGCGCCAGCAGCTTGGCAGGGGGATCTTTTGAAAAACTGTTTTTT
NA	TRBV24-1	TRBD2	TRBJ2-1	CATSDPGLADNNEQFF	TGTGCCACCAGTGATCCGGGACTAGCGGATAACAATGAGCAGTTCTTC
NA	TRBV24-1	TRBD2	TRBJ2-3	CATEAGGPTDTQYF	TGTGCCACCGAGGCGGGAGGGCCCACAGATACGCAGTATTTT
NA	TRBV28	TRBD2	TRBJ2-7	CASSYGLAGAYEQYF	TGTGCCAGCAGCTATGGACTAGCGGGAGCGTACGAGCAGTACTTC
NA	TRBV6-4	TRBD2	TRBJ2-1	CASRSGAYNEQFF	TGTGCCAGCAGAAGCGGGGCCTACAATGAGCAGTTCTTC
NA	TRBV28	TRBD2	TRBJ2-1	CASSWVSGRAVEQFF	TGTGCCAGCAGTTGGGTGAGCGGGAGGGCCGTGGAGCAGTTCTTC
NA	TRBV28	TRBD2	TRBJ2-1	CASSTLVLAEYNEQFF	TGTGCCAGCAGCACTCTCGTACTAGCGGAATACAATGAGCAGTTCTTC
NA	TRBV28	NA	TRBJ2-7	CASSPGGQVYEQYF	TGTGCCAGCAGTCCGGGGGGACAGGTCTACGAGCAGTACTTC
NA	TRBV4-1	TRBD1	TRBJ1-1	CASSQADREVTEAFF	TGCGCCAGCAGCCAAGCGGACAGGGAAGTCACTGAAGCTTTCTTT
once	TRBV24-1	NA	TRBJ2-1	CATTSDGMGEQFF	TGTGCCACCACCAGCGACGGTATGGGTGAGCAGTTCTTC
NA	TRBV5-1	TRBD2	TRBJ2-2	CASSSSGLADTGELFF	TGCGCCAGCAGCTCCTCGGGACTAGCGGACACCGGGGAGCTGTTTTTT
NA	TRBV24-1	TRBD2	TRBJ2-3	CATSDPRTSGKTDTQYF	TGTGCCACCAGTGATCCCCGGACTAGCGGGAAAACAGATACGCAGTATTTT
NA	TRBV11-3	TRBD1	TRBJ1-1	CASSKGTANTEAFF	TGTGCCAGCAGCAAGGGGACAGCGAACACTGAAGCTTTCTTT
NA	TRBV5-1	TRBD2	TRBJ2-7	CASSLDILAGVYEQYF	TGCGCCAGCAGCTTGGACATACTAGCGGGAGTCTACGAGCAGTACTTC
NA	TRBV6-5	NA	TRBJ2-2	CASSYSRAGELFF	TGTGCCAGCAGTTACTCGAGGGCCGGGGAGCTGTTTTTT
NA	TRBV20-1	TRBD1	TRBJ2-7	CSASPGTGNPNEQYF	TGCAGTGCTAGTCCCGGGACAGGGAACCCTAACGAGCAGTACTTC
NA	TRBV27	TRBD2	TRBJ2-2	CASSPTSASSTGELFF	TGTGCCAGCAGTCCCACTAGCGCCAGTAGCACCGGGGAGCTGTTTTTT
NA	TRBV5-6	NA	TRBJ1-5	CASSLYSGVNQPQHF	TGTGCCAGCAGCTTATATTCAGGTGTAAATCAGCCCCAGCATTTT
NA	TRBV10-3	TRBD2	TRBJ2-3	CAISQTGGSDTQYF	TGTGCCATCAGCCAGACGGGAGGTTCCGATACGCAGTATTTT